This T cell receptor beta chain was identified during a study of CD8 T cells in ankylosing spondylitis. Study observations and caveats: Some motif variants had been reported before (in reactive arthritis synovial fluid and blood). Seemingly distinctive of ankylosing spondylitis blood was a TCR beta motif formed by eight highly homologous variants.

In making TCR beta libraries, quantitative 5'-RACE with molecular barcodes was used. In TCRdb, the 5' RACE reads were re-called with MiXCR into one record per CDR3 protein. This sample yields roughly 700,000 distinct CDR3 sequences, of which around a fifth are seen a single time; around 19% belongs to the top ten. This clonotype has more than one count but fewer than ten. Its antigen is unknown. The sequence derives from a male donor with ankylosing spondylitis. The source material was blood, either unsorted or a sorted T cell fraction (not recorded which).

The CDR3 DNA follows: TGCAGTGCTAGAGATTTAGCGGTAGGGGAGACCCAGTACTTC. This gives the protein CSARDLAVGETQYF. The chain combines TRBV20-1 with TRBJ2-5, with D possibly matching TRBD2 (6 bases). The germline V gene has CDR1 DFQATT and CDR2 SNEGSKA (reference sequence). The CDR3 runs to 14 residues. Trimming stripped 0 bases from V and 5 bases from J, with 13 bases between.